The T cell receptor (beta chain) described here comes from a study of neurological immune-mediated disorders. Notes on the study in general: No CDR3 amino acid sequences were shared by expanded clones across subjects, suggesting private repertoires in all groups.

MiXCR was run by TCRdb on the 5' RACE reads, yielding one entry per CDR3 protein. The sample lists approximately 30,000 distinct CDR3 sequences, about 4% occurring once. This clonotype was seen ten or more times. Antigen specificity is unknown. Sorted libraries were derived from some 1 million CD4+ or CD8+ T cells. The V and J ends lost 5 bases and 9 bases respectively, with 16 bases between them. The CDR3 is made up of 13 amino acids. Germline loops: CDR1 SGHRS, CDR2 YFSETQ. The V gene is TRBV5-1, the J gene TRBJ2-3, with D possibly being TRBD2 (5 bases). The sample was CD4+ T cells from blood. The TCR originated in a woman in her thirties or forties in good health. DNA of the CDR3: TGCGCCAGCAGGTCTCATGGAGGAGAAACGCAGTATTTT. Its protein product is CASRSHGGETQYF.